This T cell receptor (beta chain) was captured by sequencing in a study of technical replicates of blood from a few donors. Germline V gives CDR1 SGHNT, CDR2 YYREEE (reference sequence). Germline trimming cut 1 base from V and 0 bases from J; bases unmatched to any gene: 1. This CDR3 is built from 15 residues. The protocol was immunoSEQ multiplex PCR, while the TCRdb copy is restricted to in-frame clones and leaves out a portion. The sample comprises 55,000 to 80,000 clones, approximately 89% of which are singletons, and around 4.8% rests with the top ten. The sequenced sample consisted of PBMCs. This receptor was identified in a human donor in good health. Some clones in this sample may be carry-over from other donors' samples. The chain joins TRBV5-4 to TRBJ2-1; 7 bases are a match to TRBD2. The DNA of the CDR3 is TGTGCCAGCAGCTTGCCGGGGGGCTCCTACAATGAGCAGTTCTTC. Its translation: CASSLPGGSYNEQFF.